One and the same sample provided the 2 T cell receptor beta chains below, sequenced in a study of metastatic and nonmetastatic thyroid tumors. TCRdb reassembled clones from the PCR reads with MiXCR. The data contain tens of thousands of clones, more than 15% of them singletons. Treatment of any kind had been given to no patient before thyroid surgery. Sequenced sample: blood. These receptors came from a female donor with papillary thyroid cancer or a benign thyroid nodule (not recorded which). Some clones in this sample may be carry-over from other donors' samples.

DNA for the CDR3: TGTGCCAGCAGCTTACGACTCAGGATGGAAGAGACCCAGTACTTC. It encodes CASSLRLRMEETQYF. The chain is built from TRBV11-2 and TRBJ2-5, with D unresolved. The CDR3 is 15 residues long. Germline CDR1 is SGHAT and CDR2 is FQNNGV. V was cut by 2 bases and J by 3 bases, with 13 bases left in between.

The rearrangement links TRBV6-6 to TRBJ2-7; tentatively, D is TRBD1 (5 bases). Per germline, CDR1 MNHNY and CDR2 SVGAGI (reference sequence). The CDR3 is 15 residues long. V lost 2 bases and J lost 3, with 14 bases in between. The CDR3 loop is CASSYAVTGIYEQYF. CDR3 nucleotide sequence: TGTGCCAGCAGTTACGCTGTTACAGGAATCTACGAGCAGTACTTC.